This entry describes one T cell receptor (beta chain). This entry comes from a study of OX40 agonist ivuxolimab in advanced cancers. Sequencing was performed with immunoSEQ multiplex PCR; in TCRdb, only in-frame clones are kept and a portion is missing. The sample shows 95,000 to 100,000 clones, about 86% of them seen only once. The sequence derives from an adult with an advanced solid tumor such as melanoma, head and neck, liver or kidney cancer. Sequenced material: CD4+ or CD8+ T cells sorted from blood, taken in a trial of the OX40 agonist ivuxolimab.

The CDR3 loop reads CASSQSGGNSPLHF. In DNA, the CDR3 is TGCGCCAGCAGCCAATCGGGGGGTAATTCACCCCTCCACTTT. J is TRBJ1-6 and V is TRBV4-3; TRBD1 is a possible D gene (5 bases). V shed 2 bases and J shed 6 bases, with 8 bases lying between them. The germline V gene has CDR1 LGHNA and CDR2 YSLEER. The CDR3 totals 14 residues.